The 23 T cell receptor beta chains reported below all come from one sample, sequenced in a study of T cell repertoires in cytomegalovirus infection. Their target antigens are unknown. In TCRdb, the reads were re-called with MiXCR into one record per CDR3 protein. This sample has fewer than 850,000 distinct CDR3 sequences; 29% occur once, and the top ten carry approximately 14%. The material was cultured CD8+ T cells from PBMCs, obtained from culture after CMV antigen stimulation. These receptors originate from a human donor in good health (CMV status not recorded). Some clones in this sample may be carry-over from other donors' samples.

This clonotype was seen a few times. The V gene is TRBV11-2, the J gene TRBJ2-5; the match to TRBD2 covers 10 bases. J lost 7 bases, V lost 7 bases, and 9 bases had no gene match. CDR3 length: 14 residues. Germline values: CDR1 SGHAT, CDR2 FQNNGV. The CDR3 spells CASTRAGGPGTQYF. DNA of the CDR3: TGTGCCAGCACCCGAGCGGGGGGGCCTGGGACCCAGTACTTC.

This clonotype appeared many times. The V and J genes are TRBV28 and TRBJ1-5; 8 bases map to TRBD1. Germline loops: CDR1 MDHEN, CDR2 SYDVKM. CDR3 length: 16 amino acids. J lost 6 bases, V lost 7 bases, and 14 bases had no gene match. The CDR3 spells CASNLPFLQGAQPQHF. The CDR3 DNA sequence: TGTGCCAGCAATCTACCATTCCTTCAGGGGGCTCAGCCCCAGCATTTT.

The chain couples TRBV19 to TRBJ2-3; D is unclear. The germline gives CDR1 LNHDA, CDR2 SQIVND (reference sequence). V lost 6 bases and J 5 bases, leaving 12 bases between the germline ends. The CDR3 extends over 13 amino acids. The CDR3: CASSPSVGDTQYF. The CDR3 nucleotides are TGTGCCAGTAGCCCCTCGGTTGGAGATACGCAGTATTTT.

This clonotype occurred once. This sequence joins TRBV5-1 and TRBJ1-2; the match to TRBD1 covers 8 bases. The germline V gene has CDR1 SGHRS and CDR2 YFSETQ. The CDR3 spans 15 residues. V trimming: 3 bases; J trimming: 3 bases; junction bases outside the gene matches: 7. The CDR3 is CASSSGDRPHYGYTF. CDR3 nucleotides: TGCGCCAGCAGCTCCGGGGACAGGCCACACTATGGCTACACCTTC.

The V gene is TRBV6-2 or TRBV6-3, the J gene TRBJ2-1; possibly TRBD1 for D (6 bases). Germline loops: CDR1 MNHEY, CDR2 SVGEGT. The CDR3 contains 17 residues. The V end was cut by 0 bases, the J end by 4 bases, with 16 bases between. For the CDR3, the DNA is TGTGCCAGCAGTTACTCGAGTCTTACAGGGTGGTACAATGAGCAGTTCTTC. Protein product: CASSYSSLTGWYNEQFF.

The rearrangement uses TRBV29-1 and TRBJ2-5, with D possibly matching TRBD1 (5 bases). Per the germline V gene, CDR1 is SQVTM and CDR2 is ANQGSEA. The CDR3 is 13 residues long. The V gene lost 5 bases and the J gene lost 7 bases, with 17 bases spanning the gap. The CDR3 protein is CSVIRVGARTQYF. CDR3 DNA: TGCAGCGTTATCAGGGTTGGGGCAAGGACCCAGTACTTC.

The CDR3 DNA reads TGTGCCAGCAGTCCCGGACTAGATATTGAAGCTTTCTTT. Its translation is CASSPGLDIEAFF. The rearrangement uses TRBV27 and TRBJ1-1; D unresolved. Trimming took 5 bases from V and 7 from J, leaving 14 bases between them. CDR1 and CDR2 (germline): MNHEY, SMNVEV (reference sequence). The CDR3 has 13 amino acids.

This clonotype was seen only a few times. The rearrangement joins TRBV27 to TRBJ2-1, with 10 positions matching TRBD2. With 3 bases clipped from V and 8 bases from J, the junction kept 7 bases outside the gene matches. The CDR3 is made up of 15 amino acids. The V gene's germline CDR1 is MNHEY and CDR2 SMNVEV (reference sequence). This CDR3 reads CASSFLSGGRDEQFF. DNA for the CDR3: TGTGCCAGCAGTTTTCTTAGCGGGGGGAGGGATGAGCAGTTCTTC.

This clonotype was detected ten times or more. The J gene is TRBJ1-4, the V gene TRBV7-8; 10 bases agree with TRBD1. Looked up from germline, CDR1 is SGHVS and CDR2 is FQNEAQ. The CDR3 loop spans 14 amino acids. V lost 3 bases, J lost 8 bases, and 3 bases stayed unmatched. CDR3 loop: CASSFQDRGEKLFF. DNA for the CDR3: TGTGCCAGCAGCTTCCAGGACAGGGGGGAAAAACTGTTTTTT.

The rearrangement uses TRBV6-6 and TRBJ1-4; perhaps TRBD1 as D (6 bases). The V gene lost 0 bases and the J gene lost 11 bases, with 16 bases spanning the gap. This CDR3 contains 15 residues. Germline V CDR1 and CDR2: MNHNY, SVGAGI (reference sequence). The CDR3 spells CASSYSFRDKAKLFF. The CDR3 DNA follows: TGTGCCAGCAGTTACTCGTTCAGGGACAAGGCCAAACTGTTTTTT.

J is TRBJ2-3 and V is TRBV7-3, with a possible D match to TRBD2 (6 bases). Germline CDR1 is SGHTA and CDR2 is FQGTGA. Trimming stripped 5 bases from V and 2 bases from J, with 14 bases between. This CDR3 region has 15 residues. CDR3 DNA: TGTGCCAGCAGCCCCGGGGAGGCAAACACAGATACGCAGTATTTT. Protein sequence: CASSPGEANTDTQYF.

This clonotype was seen repeatedly, ten times or more. The V call is TRBV7-9, the J call TRBJ2-2, with 10 nucleotides matching TRBD1. V lost 3 bases to trimming and J lost 3 bases; unmatched junction nucleotides: 7. The CDR3 is 17 residues long. CDR1 is SEHNR, CDR2 FQNEAQ, per germline (reference sequence). The CDR3 here is CASSFATGTGDTGELFF. DNA for the CDR3: TGTGCCAGCAGCTTCGCGACCGGGACAGGGGACACCGGGGAGCTGTTTTTT.

This clonotype was seen a handful of times. The CDR3, as DNA: TGTGCCAGCAGTTTAGGGGCGGGGGGTACTTATGAGCAGTTCTTC. Encoded protein: CASSLGAGGTYEQFF. V is TRBV12-3 or TRBV12-4 and J is TRBJ2-1, with 8 bases aligning to TRBD2. V shed 1 base, J shed 8 bases, and the junction held 7 bases outside the gene matches. This CDR3 is built from 15 residues.

V usage is TRBV13 and J usage is TRBJ2-7; 8 bases are a match to TRBD1. The CDR3 has 14 residues. V lost 5 bases and J lost 2; bases outside the gene matches: 5. The germline V gene has CDR1 PRHDT and CDR2 FYEKMQ (reference sequence). This CDR3 is CASSPTGVAYEQYF. The CDR3 DNA follows: TGTGCCAGCAGCCCGACAGGGGTTGCCTACGAGCAGTACTTC.

The chain uses TRBV6-2 or TRBV6-3 and TRBJ2-1, with 9 nucleotides matching TRBD1. Germline V gene sequence: CDR1 MNHEY, CDR2 SVGEGT. Trimming removed 0 bases from V and 7 bases from J; junction bases left unmatched: 7. The length of the CDR3 is 16 residues. CDR3 region: CASSYSGTGSRNEQFF. The CDR3 DNA reads as TGTGCCAGCAGTTACTCCGGGACAGGGAGTAGAAATGAGCAGTTCTTC.

This clonotype came up a few times. The rearrangement links TRBV28 to TRBJ1-1; tentative D call: TRBD1 (5 bases). The CDR3 covers 12 residues. The ends were cut back, 7 bases at V and 4 bases at J, with 10 bases in the middle. The germline V gene encodes CDR1 MDHEN and CDR2 SYDVKM. CDR3 loop: CASKGVGTEAFF. DNA of the CDR3: TGTGCCAGCAAAGGGGTCGGCACTGAAGCTTTCTTT.

The CDR3: CASITGTQRQETQYF. CDR3 nucleotides: TGTGCCAGCATCACCGGGACCCAAAGACAAGAGACCCAGTACTTC. This chain links TRBV7-6 with TRBJ2-5; either TRBD1 or TRBD2 may supply D (5 bases each). Trimming cost V 7 bases and J 2 bases, with 17 bases left between them. The germline V gene encodes CDR1 SGHVS and CDR2 FNYEAQ. The CDR3 is 15 residues long. The full variable domain, completed using reference TRBV7-6 and TRBJ2-5, is GAGVSQSPRYKVTKRGQDVALRCDPISGHVSLYWYRQALGQGPEFLTYFNYEAQQDKSGLPNDRFSAERPEGSISTLTIQRTEQRDSAMYRCASITGTQRQETQYFGPGTRLLVL.

This clonotype has a count of ten or more. Its ends do not fully match the called genes, so a read error is possible. The rearrangement links TRBV7-8 to TRBJ1-1; the D gene is possibly TRBD1 (6 bases). The CDR3 extends over 15 amino acids. Germline assignment: CDR1 SGHVS and CDR2 FQNEAQ. The CDR3 loop is CASSVARGLNTEAFF. In DNA form, the CDR3 reads TGTGCCAGCAGCGTAGCCCGGGGGCTAAACACTGAAGCTTTCTTT. Based on the CDR3 plus reference TRBV7-8 and TRBJ1-1, the full variable domain is GAGVSQSPRYKVAKRGQDVALRCDPISGHVSLFWYQQALGQGPEFLTYFQNEAQLDKSGLPSDRFFAERPEGSVSTLKIQRTQQEDSAVYLCASSVARGLNTEAFFGQGTRLTVV.

This clonotype was seen only a few times. This sequence joins TRBV20-1 and TRBJ2-5; D is possibly TRBD2 (7 bases). CDR1 and CDR2 from the germline V gene are DFQATT and SNEGSKA (reference sequence). This CDR3 has 18 residues. Trimming pared 0 bases from V and 0 bases from J, leaving 20 bases between. This CDR3 is CSARDRGGSPLYQETQYF. Here the CDR3 DNA reads TGCAGTGCTAGAGATAGGGGGGGATCCCCTTTGTACCAAGAGACCCAGTACTTC.

J is TRBJ2-5 and V is TRBV4-3; TRBD2 might be the D (7 bases). This CDR3 region has 14 residues. Trimming pared 5 bases from V and 3 bases from J, leaving 13 bases between. Germline CDR1 reads LGHNA; CDR2 reads YSLEER. The CDR3 spells CASSSEGGEETQYF. DNA of the CDR3: TGCGCCAGCAGCTCCGAGGGGGGGGAAGAGACCCAGTACTTC.

This clonotype was found many times. The rearrangement uses TRBV7-2 and TRBJ2-7; possibly TRBD1 or TRBD2 for D (5 bases each). The CDR3 runs to 17 residues. V lost 1 base to trimming and J lost 4 bases, with 20 bases between them. Germline V gene lookup returns CDR1 SGHTA and CDR2 FQGNSA. CDR3 nucleotide sequence: TGTGCCAGCAGCTTAGATAGCCTCGGTGGGGACCGGTACGAGCAGTACGTC. Translation: CASSLDSLGGDRYEQYV.

This clonotype was observed at least ten times. This chain uses TRBV7-6 with TRBJ1-1; 10 nucleotides line up with TRBD1. Per the germline V gene, CDR1 is SGHVS and CDR2 is FNYEAQ. The length of the CDR3 is 15 residues. The J segment lost 6 bases and the V segment lost 1 base, leaving 5 bases of the junction unmatched. The CDR3 sequence: CASSLGDRGLAEAFF. The CDR3 DNA reads as TGTGCCAGCAGCTTAGGGGACAGGGGTTTGGCTGAAGCTTTCTTT.

A few counts support this clonotype. This rearrangement joins TRBV12-3 or TRBV12-4 to TRBJ2-5; 9 nucleotides match TRBD1. The length of the CDR3 is 14 residues. With V trimmed by 5 bases and J by 5 bases, 6 bases remained unmatched. The CDR3 DNA reads TGTGCCAGCAGTCCACAGGGGGCGTGGGAGACCCAGTACTTC. It encodes CASSPQGAWETQYF.